Below are 17 T cell receptor beta chains sequenced from a single sample in a study of blood T cell repertoires in COVID-19 (dated by TCRdb to the early 2020s). Libraries were made using the immunoSEQ multiplex PCR assay. In its TCRdb copy, this immuneACCESS table keeps in-frame sequences only and misses some clones. Where compared with another copy, unresolved V genes explain less than half of these, and the others have no known cause. The table for this sample lists under 300,000 clones; roughly 84% of them were counted only once. More than 3% of the sample lies in the top ten. Sequenced: PBMCs or T cells enriched from blood (not recorded which). Receptors originate from a man between 50 and 59 years old who had recovered from COVID-19.

The chain uses TRBV5-1 and TRBJ1-4; maybe TRBD1 (5 bases). This CDR3 has 18 residues. Germline V gene lookup returns CDR1 SGHRS and CDR2 YFSETQ. Trimming shortened V by 3 bases and J by 4 bases, and 22 bases separated the two germline ends. CDR3 protein: CASSSTGDDRNINEKLFF. In DNA, the CDR3 is TGCGCCAGCAGCTCCACGGGTGATGACAGAAATATTAATGAAAAACTGTTTTTT.

The chain recombines TRBV11-2 with TRBJ2-7, with 7 bases identical to TRBD1. Losses at the gene ends were 5 bases for V and 4 bases for J; bases not matched to a gene: 11. The CDR3 is 15 amino acids. In germline, CDR1 is SGHAT, CDR2 FQNNGV. This CDR3 is CASSPRQGIFYEQYF. CDR3 DNA: TGTGCCAGCAGCCCCAGACAGGGAATCTTTTACGAGCAGTACTTC.

The V gene is TRBV4-1, the J gene TRBJ1-1, with 9 nucleotides matching TRBD1. Germline CDR1 and CDR2: MGHRA and YSYEKL. This CDR3 comprises 16 residues. V shed 3 bases and J 5 bases; nucleotides not matched to a gene: 10. The CDR3 region has the DNA TGCGCCAGCAGCCAGACCCCCGGGACAGGGAGGACTGAAGCTTTCTTT. Its protein is CASSQTPGTGRTEAFF.

This sequence joins TRBV7-6 and TRBJ2-3; D is undetermined. There are 12 residues in the CDR3. V was shortened by 5 bases and J by 2 bases, with 5 bases between the two germline ends. Germline CDR1 and CDR2: SGHVS and FNYEAQ. CDR3: CASSPFTDTQYF. The CDR3 nucleotides are TGTGCCAGCAGCCCATTCACAGATACGCAGTATTTT.

The genes are TRBV5-1 and TRBJ2-7; D might be TRBD1 (6 bases). The V gene lost 3 bases and the J gene lost 4 bases, with 20 bases spanning the gap. Germline V gene lookup returns CDR1 SGHRS and CDR2 YFSETQ. CDR3 length: 16 amino acids. This CDR3 reads CASSYRGGQGTYEQYF. The CDR3 DNA sequence: TGCGCCAGCAGCTATCGTGGGGGCCAGGGTACTTACGAGCAGTACTTC.

On this clone: Relative to the germline gene, one junction end is altered; a read error may explain this. This sequence joins TRBV7-7 and TRBJ2-1; unclear D gene. The CDR3 loop spans 15 amino acids. CDR1 SSHAT and CDR2 FNYEAQ come from the germline V gene (reference sequence). CDR3 nucleotides: TGTGCTAGCAGCTTATCTTGGAGCTCCTACAATGAGCAGTTCTTC. Translated, it gives CASSLSWSSYNEQFF.

The V call is TRBV11-3, the J call TRBJ1-1; D may be TRBD1 (6 bases). Germline CDR1 reads SGHNT; CDR2 reads YENEEA. The V gene lost 5 bases and the J gene lost 1 base, with 11 bases spanning the gap. This CDR3 is 14 amino acids long. The CDR3 reads CASSPTGQNTEAFF. The CDR3 DNA follows: TGTGCCAGCAGCCCTACAGGGCAGAACACTGAAGCTTTCTTT.

The J gene is TRBJ2-2, the V gene TRBV6-5; the D is unclear. Germline values: CDR1 MNHEY, CDR2 SVGAGI. Deletions cut 2 bases from V and 3 bases from J, with 13 bases between. CDR3 length equals 16 residues. The CDR3, as DNA: TGTGCCAGCAGTTACCTCGCCAGCCAGGACACCGGGGAGCTGTTTTTT. Protein: CASSYLASQDTGELFF.

This clone was counted a few times. V usage is TRBV9 and J usage is TRBJ2-7; 11 bases are a match to TRBD2. V lost 0 bases to trimming and J lost 8 bases; unmatched junction nucleotides: 16. The CDR3 loop spans 18 amino acids. In germline, CDR1 is SGDLS, CDR2 YYNGEE. The CDR3 sequence is CASSVGPWLAGGPIQQYF. DNA for the CDR3: TGTGCCAGCAGCGTAGGACCCTGGCTAGCGGGAGGCCCTATACAGCAGTACTTC.

The gene calls are TRBV6-5 and TRBJ1-5, with D perhaps TRBD1 (6 bases). The V and J ends lost 6 bases and 3 bases respectively, with 15 bases between them. The CDR3 sequence is 15 residues long. Per the germline V gene, CDR1 is MNHEY and CDR2 is SVGAGI. CDR3 region: CASSPGGHLNQPQHF. CDR3 nucleotides: TGTGCCAGCAGCCCCGGGGGGCACCTCAATCAGCCCCAGCATTTT.

This chain uses TRBV4-1 with TRBJ2-7, with D possibly matching TRBD1 (6 bases). The V and J ends lost 0 bases and 3 bases respectively, with 15 bases between them. This CDR3 has 16 residues. Germline-derived CDR1 and CDR2 are MGHRA and YSYEKL. In DNA form, the CDR3 reads TGCGCCAGCAGCCAAGATCCCCAGGGGAGTTACTACGAGCAGTACTTC. This translates into CASSQDPQGSYYEQYF.

V and J are TRBV5-8 and TRBJ2-7; D may be TRBD2 (5 bases). Trimming removed 0 bases from V and 4 bases from J, with 20 bases in between. This CDR3 is built from 17 residues. Germline V lookup: CDR1 SGHTS, CDR2 YDEGEE. The CDR3, as DNA: TGTGCCAGCAGCTTGGGGGAGATAGGTCTTAGGAGGTACGAGCAGTACTTC. This encodes CASSLGEIGLRRYEQYF.

This chain joins TRBV10-3 and TRBJ2-7; TRBD1 might be the D (6 bases). Germline V CDR1 and CDR2: ENHRY, SYGVKD. The CDR3 contains 13 residues. V was shortened by 6 bases and J by 6 bases, with 15 bases between the two germline ends. In DNA form, the CDR3 reads TGTGCCATCAGCCAGACAGGCTCCCTCGAGCAGTACTTC. Protein: CAISQTGSLEQYF.

Of note for this clone: Other DNA variants within this sample encode the same CDR3. The rearrangement uses TRBV5-4 and TRBJ1-3, with 7 bases matching TRBD1. The germline CDR1 and CDR2 sequences are SGHNT and YYREEE (reference sequence). V dropped 2 bases and J dropped 1; count of bases not matched to a gene: 6. The CDR3 spans 16 residues. DNA of the CDR3: TGTGCCAGCAGCTTATTCAACAGGGGTTCTGGAAACACCATATATTTT. It translates to CASSLFNRGSGNTIYF.

The rearrangement links TRBV18 to TRBJ1-1; TRBD1 might be the D (6 bases). The CDR3 sequence is 16 residues long. Germline loops: CDR1 KGHSH, CDR2 LQKENI. V was shortened by 4 bases and J by 10 bases, with 25 bases between the two germline ends. In nucleotides, the CDR3 is TGTGCCAGCTCACGGGACGAGGACAGCCATGTCAAGGGAGCTTTCTTT. Encoded protein: CASSRDEDSHVKGAFF.

The gene calls are TRBV19 and TRBJ1-1; a weak D match, TRBD1 (6 bases). The CDR3 covers 16 residues. The V and J ends lost 5 bases and 0 bases respectively, with 16 bases between them. Germline V gene lookup returns CDR1 LNHDA and CDR2 SQIVND (reference sequence). CDR3 DNA: TGTGCCAGTAGTGCCCTCAGGGCAGGGGTGAACACTGAAGCTTTCTTT. Translated: CASSALRAGVNTEAFF. Supplemented by reference TRBV19 and TRBJ1-1, the full variable domain reads DGGITQSPKYLFRKEGQNVTLSCEQNLNHDAMYWYRQDPGQGLRLIYYSQIVNDFQKGDIAEGYSVSREKKESFPLTVTSAQKNPTAFYLCASSALRAGVNTEAFFGQGTRLTVV.

V usage is TRBV24-1 and J usage is TRBJ2-1, with D perhaps matching TRBD2 (6 bases). This CDR3 has 14 residues. Germline-derived CDR1 and CDR2 are KGHDR and SFDVKD. V lost 5 bases to trimming and J lost 3 bases, with 10 bases between them. The CDR3 DNA is TGTGCCACCAGTGCGCCGGGACTCTACAATGAGCAGTTCTTC. As protein: CATSAPGLYNEQFF.